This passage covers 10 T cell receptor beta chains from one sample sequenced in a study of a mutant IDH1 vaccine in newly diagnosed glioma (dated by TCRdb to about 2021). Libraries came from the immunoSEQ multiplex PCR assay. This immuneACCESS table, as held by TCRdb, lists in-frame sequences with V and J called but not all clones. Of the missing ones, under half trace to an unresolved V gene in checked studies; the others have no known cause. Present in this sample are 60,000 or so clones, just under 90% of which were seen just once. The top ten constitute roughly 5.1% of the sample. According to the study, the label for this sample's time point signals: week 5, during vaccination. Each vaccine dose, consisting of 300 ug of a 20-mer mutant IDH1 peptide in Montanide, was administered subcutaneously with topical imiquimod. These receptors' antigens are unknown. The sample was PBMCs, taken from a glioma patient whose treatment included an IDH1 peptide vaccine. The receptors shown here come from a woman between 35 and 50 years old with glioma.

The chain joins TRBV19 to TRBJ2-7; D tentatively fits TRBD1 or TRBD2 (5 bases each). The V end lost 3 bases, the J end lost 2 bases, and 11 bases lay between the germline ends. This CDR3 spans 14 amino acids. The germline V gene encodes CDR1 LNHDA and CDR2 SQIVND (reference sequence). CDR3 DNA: TGTGCCAGTAGTATGAGGGGTTCCCCCTACGAGCAGTACTTC. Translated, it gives CASSMRGSPYEQYF.

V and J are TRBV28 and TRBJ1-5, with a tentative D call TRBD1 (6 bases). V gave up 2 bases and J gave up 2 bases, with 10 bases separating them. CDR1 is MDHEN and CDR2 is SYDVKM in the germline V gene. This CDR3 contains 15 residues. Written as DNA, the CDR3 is TGTGCCAGCAGTTTAGGGGGCTTAGGCAATCAGCCCCAGCATTTT. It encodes CASSLGGLGNQPQHF.

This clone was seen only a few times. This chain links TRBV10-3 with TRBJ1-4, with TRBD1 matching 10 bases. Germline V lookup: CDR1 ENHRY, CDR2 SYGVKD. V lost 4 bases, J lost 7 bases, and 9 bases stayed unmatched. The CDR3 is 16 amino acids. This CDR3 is CAISGAGTGDPEKLFF. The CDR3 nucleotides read TGTGCCATCAGTGGGGCGGGGACAGGGGATCCTGAAAAACTGTTTTTT.

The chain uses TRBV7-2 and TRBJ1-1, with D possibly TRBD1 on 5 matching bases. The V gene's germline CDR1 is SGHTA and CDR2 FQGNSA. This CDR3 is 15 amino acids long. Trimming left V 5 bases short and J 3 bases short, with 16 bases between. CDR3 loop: CASSPLLGRDTEAFF. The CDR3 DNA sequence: TGTGCCAGCAGCCCCCTCTTGGGGCGAGACACTGAAGCTTTCTTT.

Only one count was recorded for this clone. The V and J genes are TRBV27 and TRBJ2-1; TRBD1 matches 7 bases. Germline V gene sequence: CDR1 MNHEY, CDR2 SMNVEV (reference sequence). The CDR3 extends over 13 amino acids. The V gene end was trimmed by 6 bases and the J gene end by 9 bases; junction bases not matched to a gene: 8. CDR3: CASRPTTGFEQFF. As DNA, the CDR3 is TGTGCCAGCAGACCCACGACAGGGTTTGAGCAGTTCTTC.

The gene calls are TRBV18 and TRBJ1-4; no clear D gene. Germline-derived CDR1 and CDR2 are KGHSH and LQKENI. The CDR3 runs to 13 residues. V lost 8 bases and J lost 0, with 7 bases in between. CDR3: CASTGATNEKLFF. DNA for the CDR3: TGTGCCAGCACCGGGGCAACTAATGAAAAACTGTTTTTT.

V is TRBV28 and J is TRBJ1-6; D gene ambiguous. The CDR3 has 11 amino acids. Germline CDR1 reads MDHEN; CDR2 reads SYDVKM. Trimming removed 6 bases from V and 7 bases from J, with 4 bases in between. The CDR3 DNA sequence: TGTGCCAGCAGCTCAAATTCACCCCTCCACTTT. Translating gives CASSSNSPLHF.

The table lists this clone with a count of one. The DNA for the CDR3 is TGTGCCACCAGCCCTCGAGGGTCTCAGAGCTATGGCTACACCTTC. Translating it yields CATSPRGSQSYGYTF. The chain joins TRBV15 to TRBJ1-2, with D hard to call. Trimming removed 5 bases from V and 4 bases from J, with 17 bases in between. Germline V gives CDR1 LNHNV, CDR2 YYDKDF (reference sequence). The CDR3 totals 15 residues.

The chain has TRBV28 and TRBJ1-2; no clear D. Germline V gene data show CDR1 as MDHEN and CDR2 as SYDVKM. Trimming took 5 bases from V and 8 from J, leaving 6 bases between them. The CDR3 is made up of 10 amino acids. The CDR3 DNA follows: TGTGCCAGCAGTGATACAGGCTACACCTTC. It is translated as CASSDTGYTF.

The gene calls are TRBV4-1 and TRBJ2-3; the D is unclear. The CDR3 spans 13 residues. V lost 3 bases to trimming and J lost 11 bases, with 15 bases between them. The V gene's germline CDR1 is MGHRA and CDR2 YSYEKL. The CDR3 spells CASSHLTTPEQYF. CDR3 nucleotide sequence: TGCGCCAGCAGCCACCTCACCACTCCGGAGCAGTATTTT.